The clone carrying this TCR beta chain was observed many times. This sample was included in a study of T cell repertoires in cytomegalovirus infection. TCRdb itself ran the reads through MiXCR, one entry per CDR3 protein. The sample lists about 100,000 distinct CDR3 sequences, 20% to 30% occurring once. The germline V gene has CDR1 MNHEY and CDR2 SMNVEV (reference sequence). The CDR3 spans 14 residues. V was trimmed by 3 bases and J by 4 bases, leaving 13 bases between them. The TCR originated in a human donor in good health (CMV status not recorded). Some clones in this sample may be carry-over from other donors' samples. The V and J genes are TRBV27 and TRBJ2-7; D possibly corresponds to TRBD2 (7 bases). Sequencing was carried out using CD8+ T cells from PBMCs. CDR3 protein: CASSLLGGQYEQYF. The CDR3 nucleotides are TGTGCCAGCAGTTTGCTCGGGGGGCAATACGAGCAGTACTTC.